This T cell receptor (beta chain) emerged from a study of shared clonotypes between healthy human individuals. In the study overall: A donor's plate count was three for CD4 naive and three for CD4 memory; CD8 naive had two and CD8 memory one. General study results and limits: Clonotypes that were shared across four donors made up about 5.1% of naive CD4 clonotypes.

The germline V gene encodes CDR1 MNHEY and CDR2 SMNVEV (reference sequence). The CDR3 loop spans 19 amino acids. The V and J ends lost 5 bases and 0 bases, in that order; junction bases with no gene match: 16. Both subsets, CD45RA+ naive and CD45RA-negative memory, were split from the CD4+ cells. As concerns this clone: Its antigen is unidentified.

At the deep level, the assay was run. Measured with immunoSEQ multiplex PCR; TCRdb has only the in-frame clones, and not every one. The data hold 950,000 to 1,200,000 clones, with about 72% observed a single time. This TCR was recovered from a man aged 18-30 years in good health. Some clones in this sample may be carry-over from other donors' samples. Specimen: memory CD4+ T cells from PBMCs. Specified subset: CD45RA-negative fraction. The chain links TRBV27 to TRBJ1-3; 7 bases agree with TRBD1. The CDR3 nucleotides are TGTGCCAGCAGTCCCATACCACCCTCGGCAGGGGGCTCTGGAAACACCATATATTTT. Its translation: CASSPIPPSAGGSGNTIYF.